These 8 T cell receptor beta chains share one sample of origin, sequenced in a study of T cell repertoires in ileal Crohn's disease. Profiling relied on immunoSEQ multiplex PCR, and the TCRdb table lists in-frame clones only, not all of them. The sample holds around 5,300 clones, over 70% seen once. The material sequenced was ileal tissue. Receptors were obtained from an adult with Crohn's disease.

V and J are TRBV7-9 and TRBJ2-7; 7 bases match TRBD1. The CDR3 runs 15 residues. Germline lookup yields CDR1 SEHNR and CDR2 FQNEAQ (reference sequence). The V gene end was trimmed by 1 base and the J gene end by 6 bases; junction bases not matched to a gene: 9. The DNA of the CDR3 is TGTGCCAGCAGCTTAGATAAGACAGGGTTGTGCGAGCAGTACTTC. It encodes CASSLDKTGLCEQYF.

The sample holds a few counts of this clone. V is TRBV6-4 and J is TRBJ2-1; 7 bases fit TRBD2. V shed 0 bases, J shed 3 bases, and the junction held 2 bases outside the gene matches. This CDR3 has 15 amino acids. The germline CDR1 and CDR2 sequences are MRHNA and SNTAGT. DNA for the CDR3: TGTGCCAGCAGTGACTCCGCGGGAGACTACAATGAGCAGTTCTTC. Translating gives CASSDSAGDYNEQFF.

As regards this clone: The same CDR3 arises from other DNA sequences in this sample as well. CDR3 nucleotides: TGTGCCAGCAGTGAATCGACGGGGGAGGCTTCACCCCTCCACTTT. Translating it yields CASSESTGEASPLHF. This sequence joins TRBV2 and TRBJ1-6, with a weak D call TRBD1 (5 bases). Germline V gives CDR1 SNHLY, CDR2 FYNNEI. CDR3 length equals 15 residues. Trimming took 2 bases from V and 9 from J, leaving 14 bases between them.

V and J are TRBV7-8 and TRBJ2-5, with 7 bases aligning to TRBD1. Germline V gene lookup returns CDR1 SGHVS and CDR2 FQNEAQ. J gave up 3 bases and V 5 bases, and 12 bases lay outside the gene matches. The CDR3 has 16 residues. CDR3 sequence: CASSLIGQAKKETQYF. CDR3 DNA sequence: TGTGCCAGCAGCCTAATAGGACAGGCCAAGAAAGAGACCCAGTACTTC. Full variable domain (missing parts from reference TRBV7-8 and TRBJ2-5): GAGVSQSPRYKVAKRGQDVALRCDPISGHVSLFWYQQALGQGPEFLTYFQNEAQLDKSGLPSDRFFAERPEGSVSTLKIQRTQQEDSAVYLCASSLIGQAKKETQYFGPGTRLLVL.

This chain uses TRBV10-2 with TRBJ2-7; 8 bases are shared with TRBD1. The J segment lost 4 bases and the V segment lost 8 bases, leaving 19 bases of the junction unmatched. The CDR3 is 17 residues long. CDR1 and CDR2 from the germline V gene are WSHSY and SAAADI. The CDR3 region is CASLGRGLVAGEYEQYF. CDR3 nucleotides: TGCGCCAGCCTGGGCAGGGGGCTGGTGGCTGGTGAGTACGAGCAGTACTTC.

The CDR3 region is CASSSTGVNYGYTF. The CDR3 nucleotides are TGTGCCAGCAGTTCAACAGGGGTTAACTATGGCTACACCTTC. V gene TRBV28 combines with J gene TRBJ1-2; 7 bases are a match to TRBD1. The CDR3 consists of 14 residues. V shed 4 bases and J 1 base; nucleotides not matched to a gene: 3. Germline CDR1 is MDHEN and CDR2 is SYDVKM.

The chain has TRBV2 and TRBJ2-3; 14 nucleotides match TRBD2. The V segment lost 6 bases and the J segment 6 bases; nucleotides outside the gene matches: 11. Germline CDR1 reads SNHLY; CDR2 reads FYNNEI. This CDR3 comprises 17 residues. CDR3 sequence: CASSPGLAGVGRDTQYF. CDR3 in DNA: TGTGCCAGCAGCCCGGGACTAGCGGGGGTGGGACGGGATACGCAGTATTTT.

CDR3 DNA sequence: TGTGCCAGCAATCCGGGGGCCCCAGGGGGCGCCGACATTCAGTACTTC. Its translation is CASNPGAPGGADIQYF. The V gene is TRBV5-6, the J gene TRBJ2-4; 8 bases line up with TRBD1. V was pared by 6 bases and J by 8 bases, with 16 bases of the junction left unmatched. The CDR3 is 16 residues long. CDR1 and CDR2 from the germline V gene are SGHDT and YYEEEE.